Listed here is a single T cell receptor beta chain. Its matching antigen is unknown. The sample comes from a study of resident and recirculating memory T cells in vitiligo. The wider study: Genomic DNA was extracted from whole homogenized samples, with no cell sorting. General study results and limits: Clonality differed among vitiligo lesions, with no unique dominant clone. TCR sequences were not conserved across biopsy sites or patients.

Patients' lesions had not changed for the previous 6 months. V lost 0 bases and J lost 10; bases outside the gene matches: 12. The CDR3 contains 16 residues. Germline V lookup: CDR1 SGDLS, CDR2 YYNGEE. The table came from immunoSEQ multiplex PCR; TCRdb's copy has only in-frame clones and leaves some out. The repertoire holds around 76,000 clones, with approximately 93% as singletons. The specimen was blood. V is TRBV9 and J is TRBJ2-1, with TRBD2 matching over 8 bases. This clonotype was obtained from a male donor with vitiligo. Here the CDR3 DNA reads TGTGCCAGCAGCGTAGCGTCGCGCGGGGGGCCGGCGGAGCAGTTCTTC. Its translation: CASSVASRGGPAEQFF.